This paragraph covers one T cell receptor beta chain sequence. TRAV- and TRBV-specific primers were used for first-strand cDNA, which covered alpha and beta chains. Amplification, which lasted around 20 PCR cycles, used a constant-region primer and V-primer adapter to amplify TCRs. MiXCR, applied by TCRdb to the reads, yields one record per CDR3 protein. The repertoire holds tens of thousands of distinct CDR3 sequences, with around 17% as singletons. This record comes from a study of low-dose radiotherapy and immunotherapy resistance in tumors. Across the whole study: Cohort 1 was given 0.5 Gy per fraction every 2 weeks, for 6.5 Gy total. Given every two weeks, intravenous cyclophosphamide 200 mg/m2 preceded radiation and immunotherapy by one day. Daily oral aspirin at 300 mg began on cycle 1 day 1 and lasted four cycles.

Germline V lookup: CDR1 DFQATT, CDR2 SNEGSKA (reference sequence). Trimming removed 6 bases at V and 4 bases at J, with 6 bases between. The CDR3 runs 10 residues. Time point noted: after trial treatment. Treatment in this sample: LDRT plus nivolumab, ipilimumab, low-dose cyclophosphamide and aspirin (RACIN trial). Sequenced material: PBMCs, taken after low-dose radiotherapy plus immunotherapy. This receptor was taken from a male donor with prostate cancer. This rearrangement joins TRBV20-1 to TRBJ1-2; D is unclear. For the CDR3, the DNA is TGCAGTGCCCCCCCCTATGGCTACACCTTC. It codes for CSAPPYGYTF.